This T cell receptor beta chain was retrieved from a study of control samples from healthy donors and cancer patients. From germline, CDR1 is SNHLY and CDR2 FYNNEI. After removal of 7 bases from V and 3 bases from J, the junction contained 9 bases not matched to a gene. CDR3 length: 14 residues. The table lists this clone with a few counts. Measured with immunoSEQ multiplex PCR; TCRdb has only the in-frame clones, and not every one. The data show about 81,000 clones, with 94% seen just once and around 4.9% held by the top ten. Sequenced sample: blood. This chain links TRBV2 with TRBJ2-7; 7 bases line up with TRBD1. The sequence was obtained from a young woman in good health. The CDR3, as DNA: TGTGCCAGCAAGCCCGGGACAGATGTCTACGAGCAGTACTTC. This codes for CASKPGTDVYEQYF.